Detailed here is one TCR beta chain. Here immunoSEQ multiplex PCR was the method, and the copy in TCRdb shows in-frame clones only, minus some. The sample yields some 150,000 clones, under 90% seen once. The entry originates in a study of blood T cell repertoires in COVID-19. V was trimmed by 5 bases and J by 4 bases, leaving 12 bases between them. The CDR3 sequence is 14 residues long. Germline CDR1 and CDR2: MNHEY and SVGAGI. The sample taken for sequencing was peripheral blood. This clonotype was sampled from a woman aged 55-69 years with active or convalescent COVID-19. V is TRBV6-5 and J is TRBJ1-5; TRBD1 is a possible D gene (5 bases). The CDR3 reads CASSKDTENQPQHF. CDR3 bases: TGTGCCAGCAGTAAGGACACGGAGAATCAGCCCCAGCATTTT.